These 10 T cell receptor beta chains were sequenced from one sample in a study of T cells in Graves' hyperthyroidism and ophthalmopathy. Regions amplified from RNA transcripts were the TCR beta CDR3 regions. Carried out on the TCR CDR3, a first-round RT-PCR used the HTBI primer set. Each CDR3 protein gets one entry after TCRdb re-called the multiplex PCR reads with MiXCR. This sample has approximately 630,000 distinct CDR3 sequences; around 16% occur once, and the top ten carry 3.8%. The sample consisted of blood. These receptors originate from a woman in her twenties or thirties with Graves' hyperthyroidism.

The V and J genes are TRBV20-1 and TRBJ2-7; 7 positions agree with TRBD2. The CDR3 has 12 residues. Per germline, CDR1 DFQATT and CDR2 SNEGSKA (reference sequence). The ends lost 6 bases at V and 3 bases at J; junction bases unmatched: 5. CDR3 DNA: TGCAGTGCGTTGGGCGGGAGCTACGAGCAGTACTTC. As protein: CSALGGSYEQYF.

This clonotype was picked up many times. The chain combines TRBV2 with TRBJ1-4, with 9 bases matching TRBD1. The CDR3 length is 14 residues. Per the germline V gene, CDR1 is SNHLY and CDR2 is FYNNEI. J was trimmed by 8 bases and V by 6 bases; bases with no gene match: 7. The CDR3 coding sequence is TGTGCCAGCAGCGCACAGGGGGCAGGGGAAAAACTGTTTTTT. Translation gives CASSAQGAGEKLFF.

This clonotype was picked up a small number of times. The CDR3 sequence is CASSLARAGDYEQYF. The CDR3 coding sequence is TGTGCCAGCAGCTTAGCGCGGGCAGGGGACTACGAGCAGTACTTC. V and J are TRBV7-6 and TRBJ2-7, with D possibly TRBD1 on 6 matching bases. Germline lookup yields CDR1 SGHVS and CDR2 FNYEAQ. Trimming shortened V by 0 bases and J by 3 bases, and 12 bases separated the two germline ends. This CDR3 contains 15 residues.

This clonotype was seen more than once but under ten times. The chain joins TRBV20-1 to TRBJ2-3; weak D call: TRBD2 (6 bases). CDR1 and CDR2 (germline): DFQATT, SNEGSKA (reference sequence). CDR3 length: 13 amino acids. Between the trimmed V and J ends, which lost 3 bases and 6 bases, there was a span of 13 bases. CDR3 loop: CSASSPGTDTQYF. DNA for the CDR3: TGCAGTGCTAGTTCTCCAGGGACTGATACGCAGTATTTT.

For this clonotype: Given a much more abundant clone one base away, this may be a read error. The chain combines TRBV2 with TRBJ1-2; D might be TRBD1 (5 bases). Germline CDR1 is SNHLY and CDR2 is FYNNEI. The CDR3 is 12 residues long. V dropped 6 bases and J dropped 4 bases, with 9 bases sitting between them. This CDR3 reads CASRGVSYGYTF. CDR3 coding DNA: TGTGCCAGCAGGGGGGTTAGCTATGGCTACACCTTC.

Ten or more counts support this clonotype. The chain combines TRBV12-3 or TRBV12-4 with TRBJ2-6; D ambiguous. This CDR3 comprises 13 residues. With 6 bases removed from V and 3 bases from J, the gap between germline ends came to 6 bases. Written as DNA, the CDR3 is TGTGCCAGCAGGAGTGGTGGGGCCAACGTCCTGACTTTC. Translating gives CASRSGGANVLTF.

This clonotype came up a few times. The chain uses TRBV6-1 and TRBJ2-7, with a tentative D call TRBD2 (6 bases). Trimming took off 2 bases at V and 3 bases at J, with 8 bases between the two ends. Germline V gene lookup returns CDR1 MNHNS and CDR2 SASEGT. This CDR3 spans 13 amino acids. CDR3 sequence: CASSETGLYEQYF. The CDR3 nucleotides are TGTGCCAGCAGTGAAACGGGACTCTACGAGCAGTACTTC.

This clonotype was seen just once. The V call is TRBV7-2, the J call TRBJ2-7; TRBD1 matches at 10 bases. Per the germline V gene, CDR1 is SGHTA and CDR2 is FQGNSA. Unmatched junction bases numbered 8, after V lost 6 bases and J lost 6 bases. The CDR3 is 14 amino acids. CDR3 loop: CASSPRTGGIEQYF. The CDR3 DNA follows: TGTGCCAGCAGTCCTAGGACAGGGGGTATCGAGCAGTACTTC.

This clonotype was recorded a few times. The chain links TRBV4-2 to TRBJ2-7; D is undetermined. Germline V lookup: CDR1 LGHNA, CDR2 YNFKEQ. The CDR3 runs to 13 residues. The germline V and J ends were trimmed by 1 base and 2 bases, with 6 bases remaining between them. The CDR3 loop reads CASSQGHAYEQYF. The CDR3 DNA follows: TGTGCCAGCAGCCAAGGTCATGCCTACGAGCAGTACTTC.

There are many counts of this clonotype. This sequence joins TRBV6-1 and TRBJ1-2, with D perhaps TRBD1 (5 bases). The germline V gene encodes CDR1 MNHNS and CDR2 SASEGT. CDR3 length: 16 amino acids. V lost 5 bases and J lost 6, with 22 bases in between. In nucleotides, the CDR3 is TGTGCCAGCAGTTTCCACCAGGGACCGGGAGGGGATGGCTACACCTTC. Protein: CASSFHQGPGGDGYTF.